These 22 T cell receptor beta chains share one sample of origin, sequenced in a study of OX40 agonist ivuxolimab in advanced cancers. Sequencing used immunoSEQ multiplex PCR; TCRdb keeps in-frame clones, though not all of them. The sample includes about 86,000 clones, approximately 88% seen only once; the top ten take roughly 1.4%. Sequences were derived from CD4+ or CD8+ T cells sorted from blood, sampled in a trial of the OX40 agonist ivuxolimab. The receptors were gathered from an adult with an advanced solid tumor such as melanoma, head and neck, liver or kidney cancer.

This clone was detected a few times. V usage is TRBV18 and J usage is TRBJ2-7; 9 bases fit TRBD1. This CDR3 comprises 15 residues. V lost 5 bases and J lost 3; bases outside the gene matches: 8. CDR1 and CDR2 (germline): KGHSH, LQKENI. The CDR3 nucleotides are TGTGCCAGCTCAACCTCCGAGGGACAGGGCTACGAGCAGTACTTC. It yields the protein CASSTSEGQGYEQYF.

This clone was seen a single time. The V and J genes are TRBV18 and TRBJ2-6, with a weak D call TRBD1 (6 bases). CDR3 length equals 17 residues. V lost 3 bases, J lost 0 bases, and 12 bases lay in between. The germline CDR1 and CDR2 sequences are KGHSH and LQKENI. DNA of the CDR3: TGTGCCAGCTCACCCGGGACACCTTTCTCTGGGGCCAACGTCCTGACTTTC. Amino acid sequence: CASSPGTPFSGANVLTF.

The chain recombines TRBV7-2 with TRBJ2-1, with a weak D call TRBD1 (5 bases). The CDR3 sequence is 13 residues long. CDR1 and CDR2 from the germline V gene are SGHTA and FQGNSA. V was shortened by 1 base and J by 14 bases, with 15 bases between the two germline ends. The CDR3 here is CASSLGISRAEFF. CDR3 sequence (DNA): TGTGCCAGCAGCTTAGGGATTAGCAGGGCCGAGTTCTTC.

The CDR3 coding sequence is TGTGCCAGTAGTGCGACAGGGGTGAACACTGAAGCTTTCTTT. It specifies CASSATGVNTEAFF. The V call is TRBV19, the J call TRBJ1-1; 8 nucleotides line up with TRBD1. The CDR3 consists of 14 residues. Germline CDR1 and CDR2: LNHDA and SQIVND (reference sequence). V gave up 5 bases and J gave up 0 bases; unmatched junction bases: 2.

This sequence joins TRBV28 and TRBJ2-2; 7 nucleotides match TRBD1. Germline lookup yields CDR1 MDHEN and CDR2 SYDVKM. This CDR3 comprises 15 residues. The V gene end was trimmed by 6 bases and the J gene end by 6 bases; junction bases not matched to a gene: 10. CDR3 coding DNA: TGTGCCAGCAGCCGACCCCAGGGGACAGCCGGGGAGCTGTTTTTT. This gives the protein CASSRPQGTAGELFF.

In this sample, this clone turned up a few times. CDR3 loop: CASSQDLGQPQHF. The CDR3 DNA reads TGCGCCAGCAGCCAAGATTTAGGGCAGCCCCAGCATTTT. The chain couples TRBV4-1 to TRBJ1-5; D remains ambiguous. The CDR3 loop spans 13 amino acids. The germline CDR1 and CDR2 sequences are MGHRA and YSYEKL. The V and J ends lost 0 bases and 7 bases respectively, with 7 bases between them.

This chain uses TRBV4-3 with TRBJ2-1; D possibly corresponds to TRBD2 (6 bases). The V and J ends lost 2 bases and 7 bases respectively, with 12 bases between them. In germline, CDR1 is LGHNA, CDR2 YSLEER. The length of the CDR3 is 14 residues. The CDR3 sequence: CASSQSLAPNEQFF. CDR3 nucleotide sequence: TGCGCCAGCAGCCAATCCCTAGCGCCGAATGAGCAGTTCTTC.

The chain links TRBV6-6 to TRBJ2-3; maybe TRBD1 (5 bases). Germline V gene sequence: CDR1 MNHNY, CDR2 SVGAGI (reference sequence). CDR3 size: 13 residues. Trimming pared 8 bases from V and 1 base from J, leaving 10 bases between. CDR3 sequence: CASGQGGTDTQYF. DNA for the CDR3: TGTGCCAGCGGGCAGGGTGGCACAGATACGCAGTATTTT.

CDR3 DNA sequence: TGTGCCAGCAGCCCTCGGACAGTAAACTATAATTCACCCCTCCACTTT. Translating gives CASSPRTVNYNSPLHF. This chain connects TRBV7-2 to TRBJ1-6; D is perhaps TRBD1 (6 bases). Trimming shortened V by 5 bases and J by 3 bases, and 14 bases separated the two germline ends. Per germline, CDR1 SGHTA and CDR2 FQGNSA. This CDR3 has 16 amino acids.

In this sample, this clone turned up once. This chain joins TRBV28 and TRBJ2-3; 12 nucleotides line up with TRBD2. Germline V gene sequence: CDR1 MDHEN, CDR2 SYDVKM. This CDR3 comprises 17 residues. V shed 9 bases, J shed 0 bases, and the junction held 10 bases outside the gene matches. DNA of the CDR3: TGTGCCAGATGCACTAGCGGGGGGTCGGTTAGCACAGATACGCAGTATTTT. Translating it yields CARCTSGGSVSTDTQYF.

This clone occurred a few times. V and J are TRBV7-2 and TRBJ2-1, with D perhaps TRBD2 (5 bases). V lost 2 bases, J lost 4 bases, and 6 bases lay in between. The CDR3 has 13 residues. Germline assignment: CDR1 SGHTA and CDR2 FQGNSA. The CDR3 region is CASSLRGYNEQFF. Written as DNA, the CDR3 is TGTGCCAGCAGCTTAAGAGGGTACAATGAGCAGTTCTTC.

This sequence joins TRBV28 and TRBJ2-5; 9 bases match TRBD2. The CDR3 extends over 14 amino acids. The V segment lost 6 bases and the J segment 5 bases; nucleotides outside the gene matches: 7. The V gene's germline CDR1 is MDHEN and CDR2 SYDVKM. CDR3 DNA sequence: TGTGCCAGCAGGCCGGGACTAGCTGTTGAGACCCAGTACTTC. Translating gives CASRPGLAVETQYF.

This sequence joins TRBV6-1 and TRBJ1-4, with a tentative D call TRBD1 (5 bases). The CDR3 extends over 15 amino acids. The V gene lost 7 bases and the J gene lost 1 base, with 13 bases spanning the gap. Germline V CDR1 and CDR2: MNHNS, SASEGT. CDR3: CASKDGAVTNEKLFF. The CDR3 DNA reads TGTGCCAGCAAAGACGGGGCTGTAACTAATGAAAAACTGTTTTTT.

The rearrangement uses TRBV6-5 and TRBJ1-4; D ambiguous. V dropped 5 bases and J dropped 9 bases, with 16 bases sitting between them. This CDR3 has 14 amino acids. CDR1 and CDR2 (germline): MNHEY, SVGAGI. CDR3 sequence reads: CASSSAGSLQKLFF. The CDR3 coding sequence is TGTGCCAGCAGTAGCGCCGGGAGCCTTCAAAAACTGTTTTTT.

This chain uses TRBV30 with TRBJ1-5; TRBD1 might be the D (5 bases). V gave up 3 bases and J gave up 9 bases, with 9 bases separating them. The germline V gene encodes CDR1 GTSNPN and CDR2 SVGIG (reference sequence). This CDR3 is built from 11 residues. CDR3 in amino acids: CAWSPGGPQHF. CDR3 DNA: TGTGCCTGGAGCCCCGGGGGGCCCCAGCATTTT.

The V call is TRBV9, the J call TRBJ1-2, with TRBD1 matching over 8 bases. The V gene end was trimmed by 4 bases and the J gene end by 3 bases; junction bases not matched to a gene: 2. The CDR3 extends over 13 amino acids. In germline, CDR1 is SGDLS, CDR2 YYNGEE. This CDR3 is CASSPTGDYGYTF. The CDR3 DNA sequence: TGTGCCAGCAGCCCGACAGGGGACTATGGCTACACCTTC.

The CDR3 here is CASSRGNYGYTF. DNA for the CDR3: TGCGCCAGCAGCCGCGGTAACTATGGCTACACCTTC. This chain links TRBV4-1 with TRBJ1-2, with D unclear. Trimming removed 4 bases from V and 1 base from J, with 4 bases in between. Germline lookup yields CDR1 MGHRA and CDR2 YSYEKL. The CDR3 consists of 12 residues.

Only a few counts were recorded for this clone. This chain uses TRBV9 with TRBJ2-5; 9 bases are a match to TRBD1. There are 14 residues in the CDR3. J lost 5 bases, V lost 1 base, and 3 bases had no gene match. CDR1 is SGDLS, CDR2 YYNGEE, per germline. The CDR3 DNA reads as TGTGCCAGCAGCGTAACAGGGGGCTGGGAGACCCAGTACTTC. It yields the protein CASSVTGGWETQYF.

This chain links TRBV20-1 with TRBJ1-2; no clear D. The germline V gene encodes CDR1 DFQATT and CDR2 SNEGSKA (reference sequence). CDR3 length: 10 amino acids. DNA of the CDR3: TGCGCCCCTCCGGACTATGGCTACACCTTC. Translating gives CAPPDYGYTF.

The chain is built from TRBV11-2 and TRBJ1-1; D gene ambiguous. V was cut by 2 bases and J by 7 bases, with 8 bases left in between. Germline V gene lookup returns CDR1 SGHAT and CDR2 FQNNGV. The CDR3 is 12 residues long. The CDR3, as DNA: TGTGCCAGCAGCTTATCGTTTGGTGAAGCTTTCTTT. Its translation is CASSLSFGEAFF.

The V call is TRBV5-4, the J call TRBJ2-7, with 10 bases matching TRBD1. The CDR3 runs to 16 residues. The ends lost 3 bases at V and 5 bases at J; junction bases unmatched: 11. Germline assignment: CDR1 SGHNT and CDR2 YYREEE (reference sequence). CDR3 sequence: CASSSKTGTGDHEQYF. CDR3 nucleotide sequence: TGTGCCAGCAGCTCCAAAACCGGGACAGGGGACCACGAGCAGTACTTC.

The chain recombines TRBV6-6 with TRBJ2-2; 11 nucleotides align to TRBD1. The germline V gene encodes CDR1 MNHNY and CDR2 SVGAGI (reference sequence). The V segment lost 6 bases and the J segment 4 bases; nucleotides outside the gene matches: 4. CDR3 size: 15 residues. The CDR3 protein is CASRGQGVFTGELFF. CDR3 DNA sequence: TGTGCCAGCAGGGGACAGGGGGTATTCACCGGGGAGCTGTTTTTT.